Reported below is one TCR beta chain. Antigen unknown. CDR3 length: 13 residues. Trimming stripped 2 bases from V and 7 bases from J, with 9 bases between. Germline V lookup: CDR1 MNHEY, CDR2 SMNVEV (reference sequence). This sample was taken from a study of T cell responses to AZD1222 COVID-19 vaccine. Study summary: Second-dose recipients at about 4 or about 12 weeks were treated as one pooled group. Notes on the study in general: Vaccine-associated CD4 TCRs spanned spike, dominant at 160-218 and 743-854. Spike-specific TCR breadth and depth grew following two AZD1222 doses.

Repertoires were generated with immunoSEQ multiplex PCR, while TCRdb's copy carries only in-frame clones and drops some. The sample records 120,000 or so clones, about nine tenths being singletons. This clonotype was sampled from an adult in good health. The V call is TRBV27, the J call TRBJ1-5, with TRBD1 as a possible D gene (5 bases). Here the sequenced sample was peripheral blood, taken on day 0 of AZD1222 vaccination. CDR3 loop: CASSLRGYQPQHF. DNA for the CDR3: TGTGCCAGCAGTTTAAGGGGCTACCAGCCCCAGCATTTT.